This is a list of T cell receptor beta chains from one sample in a study of shared clonotypes between healthy human individuals. Sequenced by immunoSEQ multiplex PCR; TCRdb stores in-frame clones only, minus some. The table includes about 1.1 million clones, approximately 75% detected once. Sample: memory CD4+ T cells from PBMCs. The receptors were sampled from a man aged 18 to 30 in good health. Some clones in this sample may be carry-over from other donors' samples. Each CDR3 is given with its conserved first and last residue. The order of the fields is CDR3 length, V gene, J gene, D gene, clone size, CDR3 protein, CDR3 DNA. D genes are given only for firm matches. For some rows the clone size is stated as once, few or many, or as a class when expanded; others skip it.

14,TRBV5-1,TRBJ2-7,TRBD1,.,CASSEGQGAHEQYF,TGCGCCAGCAGCGAGGGACAGGGGGCCCACGAGCAGTACTTC
12,TRBV6-6,TRBJ1-2,TRBD1,.,CASRDRDYGYTF,TGTGCCAGCAGAGACAGGGATTATGGCTACACCTTC
16,TRBV6-6,TRBJ1-2,TRBD1,.,CASSPRGQGGSYGYTF,TGTGCCAGCAGCCCCCGGGGACAGGGAGGCAGCTATGGCTACACCTTC
15,TRBV5-1,TRBJ2-1,TRBD2,once,CASSLFSGGSDEQFF,TGCGCCAGCAGCTTGTTCTCGGGGGGATCGGATGAGCAGTTCTTC
13,TRBV9,TRBJ1-5,.,.,CASSVAPNQPQHF,TGTGCCAGCAGCGTGGCCCCTAATCAGCCCCAGCATTTT
13,TRBV7-8,TRBJ1-2,.,few,CASSPDRGYGYTF,TGTGCCAGCAGCCCAGACCGGGGCTATGGCTACACCTTC
13,TRBV4-2,TRBJ1-4,.,.,CASKGTTNEKLFF,TGTGCCAGCAAGGGAACAACTAATGAAAAACTGTTTTTT
17,TRBV19,TRBJ2-2,TRBD1,.,CASRRGQGVKNTGELFF,TGTGCCAGTAGGAGGGGACAGGGGGTCAAGAACACCGGGGAGCTGTTTTTT
17,TRBV9,TRBJ1-4,.,few,CASSVATGGATNEKLFF,TGTGCCAGCAGCGTAGCTACGGGGGGAGCAACTAATGAAAAACTGTTTTTT
15,TRBV28,TRBJ2-7,TRBD1,.,CASSLLGQGAREQYF,TGTGCCAGCAGTTTACTGGGACAGGGGGCTCGGGAGCAGTACTTC
12,TRBV5-6,TRBJ2-7,.,.,CASSRGNYEQYF,TGTGCCAGCAGCCGAGGAAACTACGAGCAGTACTTC
17,TRBV28,TRBJ2-3,.,.,CASSAHTPRGSTDTQYF,TGTGCCAGCAGTGCCCACACCCCTAGGGGGAGCACAGATACGCAGTATTTT
16,TRBV28,TRBJ1-2,.,once,CASSSPLVGTVRGYTF,TGTGCCAGCAGTTCCCCTCTAGTAGGGACCGTTAGAGGCTACACCTTC
14,TRBV7-2,TRBJ1-2,TRBD1,.,CASSLSGQGEGYTF,TGTGCCAGCAGCTTATCCGGACAGGGGGAAGGCTACACCTTC
15,TRBV7-3,TRBJ2-1,.,once,CASSPGASAYNEQFF,TGTGCCAGCAGCCCCGGTGCCAGCGCCTACAATGAGCAGTTCTTC
15,TRBV7-8,TRBJ2-7,.,.,CASSFGSGLAYEQYF,TGTGCCAGCAGTTTCGGTTCGGGACTCGCATACGAGCAGTACTTC
19,TRBV10-3,TRBJ2-2,.,.,CAISGWGDSGQHRTGELFF,TGTGCCATCAGTGGGTGGGGTGATAGCGGCCAACATCGGACCGGGGAGCTGTTTTTT
16,TRBV30,TRBJ1-4,.,.,CAWSPKTGYRDEKLFF,TGTGCCTGGAGTCCAAAAACAGGGTATAGGGATGAAAAACTGTTTTTT
19,TRBV11-2,TRBJ2-5,TRBD2,.,CAGSLRGPRTSGTRETQYF,TGTGCCGGCAGCTTAAGGGGCCCCCGGACTAGCGGGACTCGAGAGACCCAGTACTTC
12,TRBV5-4,TRBJ2-3,.,once,CASSTSTDTQYF,TGTGCCAGCAGCACGAGCACAGATACGCAGTATTTT
17,TRBV11-2,TRBJ2-7,TRBD2,.,CASSLDRLAGAMNEQYF,TGTGCCAGCAGCTTAGATCGGCTAGCGGGTGCTATGAACGAGCAGTACTTC
14,TRBV14,TRBJ2-7,.,.,CASSLSWGAYEQYF,TGTGCCAGCAGCCTATCCTGGGGGGCCTACGAGCAGTACTTC
14,TRBV30,TRBJ2-2,.,.,CAWSPTVHTGELFF,TGTGCCTGGAGTCCGACAGTACACACCGGGGAGCTGTTTTTT
16,TRBV7-2,TRBJ2-7,TRBD1,few,CASSLVGTGAQDEQYF,TGTGCCAGCAGCTTAGTAGGGACAGGGGCCCAGGACGAGCAGTACTTC
14,TRBV2,TRBJ1-1,.,few,CASSVTFLGAEAFF,TGTGCCAGCAGTGTGACCTTCCTAGGGGCTGAAGCTTTCTTT
15,TRBV5-4,TRBJ2-5,.,.,CASSPAGTLRETQYF,TGTGCCAGCAGCCCGGCGGGTACCCTAAGGGAGACCCAGTACTTC
15,TRBV11-2,TRBJ1-2,TRBD1,.,CASSPLRDRAYGYTF,TGTGCCAGCAGCCCCCTCCGGGACAGGGCCTATGGCTACACCTTC
15,TRBV28,TRBJ1-2,.,.,CASSLFGPWAGGYTF,TGTGCCAGCAGTTTATTTGGGCCATGGGCTGGGGGCTACACCTTC
16,TRBV6-5,TRBJ1-4,TRBD1,.,CASSYDRGRANEKLFF,TGTGCCAGCAGTTACGACAGGGGCCGGGCTAATGAAAAACTGTTTTTT
15,TRBV6-5,TRBJ2-7,TRBD1,.,CASSYRQGGRYEQYF,TGTGCCAGCAGTTACCGACAGGGCGGTCGCTACGAGCAGTACTTC
16,TRBV7-2,TRBJ2-7,.,.,CASSPPVGRTPTRQYF,TGTGCCAGCAGCCCCCCCGTGGGGCGGACTCCTACGAGGCAGTACTTC
18,TRBV28,TRBJ1-2,.,.,CASSPTWGGPQSSYGYTF,TGTGCCAGCAGTCCAACTTGGGGGGGCCCTCAATCTTCATATGGCTACACCTTC
14,TRBV6-1,TRBJ2-1,.,.,CASSWRELYNEQFF,TGTGCCAGCAGCTGGAGGGAGCTCTACAATGAGCAGTTCTTC
17,TRBV11-2,TRBJ2-5,TRBD2,.,CASSGGWASGTQETQYF,TGTGCCAGCAGTGGGGGGTGGGCTAGCGGGACCCAAGAGACCCAGTACTTC
16,TRBV4-2,TRBJ2-1,TRBD2,.,CASSQASSGSGNEQFF,TGTGCCAGCAGCCAAGCAAGTAGCGGGAGCGGAAATGAGCAGTTCTTC
12,TRBV7-2,TRBJ2-1,.,.,CASSLTPNEQFF,TGTGCCAGCAGCTTAACCCCCAATGAGCAGTTCTTC
12,TRBV2,TRBJ2-5,.,.,CASSGDRDIVHF,TGTGCCAGCAGTGGAGACCGGGACATAGTCCACTTC
13,TRBV7-7,TRBJ2-2,.,.,CASSTGPTGELFF,TGTGCCAGCAGCACTGGGCCGACCGGGGAGCTGTTTTTT
15,TRBV19,TRBJ1-1,TRBD1,.,CASSTQTGLNTEAFF,TGTGCCAGTAGTACGCAGACAGGGTTGAACACTGAAGCTTTCTTT